The sequence of this TCR beta chain was determined in a study of blood T cell repertoires in COVID-19. At the level of the study: T cells, B-cell-depleted T cells, or PBMCs provided the cDNA or gDNA that served as material.

Authors' analysis steps: Amplification of reference gene primers provided the estimated nucleated cell counts. Using immunoSEQ multiplex PCR, the repertoire was profiled, and TCRdb retains in-frame clones only, with some absent. V, J and clone size are those of that table, while D and trimming were read from the DNA. The sample has 20,000 to 25,000 clones, roughly 80% seen once. The V and J ends lost 6 bases and 0 bases respectively, with 15 bases between them. This CDR3 is 15 amino acids long. Germline V gene lookup returns CDR1 SGHDT and CDR2 YYEEEE. What was sequenced was peripheral blood. This rearrangement joins TRBV5-6 to TRBJ1-1; D is possibly TRBD1 (5 bases). The origin of this receptor is a woman aged 80 or over with acute or convalescent COVID-19. In nucleotides, the CDR3 is TGTGCCAGCACCCTTGGGGCAGGTCTGAACACTGAAGCTTTCTTT. This sequence encodes CASTLGAGLNTEAFF.